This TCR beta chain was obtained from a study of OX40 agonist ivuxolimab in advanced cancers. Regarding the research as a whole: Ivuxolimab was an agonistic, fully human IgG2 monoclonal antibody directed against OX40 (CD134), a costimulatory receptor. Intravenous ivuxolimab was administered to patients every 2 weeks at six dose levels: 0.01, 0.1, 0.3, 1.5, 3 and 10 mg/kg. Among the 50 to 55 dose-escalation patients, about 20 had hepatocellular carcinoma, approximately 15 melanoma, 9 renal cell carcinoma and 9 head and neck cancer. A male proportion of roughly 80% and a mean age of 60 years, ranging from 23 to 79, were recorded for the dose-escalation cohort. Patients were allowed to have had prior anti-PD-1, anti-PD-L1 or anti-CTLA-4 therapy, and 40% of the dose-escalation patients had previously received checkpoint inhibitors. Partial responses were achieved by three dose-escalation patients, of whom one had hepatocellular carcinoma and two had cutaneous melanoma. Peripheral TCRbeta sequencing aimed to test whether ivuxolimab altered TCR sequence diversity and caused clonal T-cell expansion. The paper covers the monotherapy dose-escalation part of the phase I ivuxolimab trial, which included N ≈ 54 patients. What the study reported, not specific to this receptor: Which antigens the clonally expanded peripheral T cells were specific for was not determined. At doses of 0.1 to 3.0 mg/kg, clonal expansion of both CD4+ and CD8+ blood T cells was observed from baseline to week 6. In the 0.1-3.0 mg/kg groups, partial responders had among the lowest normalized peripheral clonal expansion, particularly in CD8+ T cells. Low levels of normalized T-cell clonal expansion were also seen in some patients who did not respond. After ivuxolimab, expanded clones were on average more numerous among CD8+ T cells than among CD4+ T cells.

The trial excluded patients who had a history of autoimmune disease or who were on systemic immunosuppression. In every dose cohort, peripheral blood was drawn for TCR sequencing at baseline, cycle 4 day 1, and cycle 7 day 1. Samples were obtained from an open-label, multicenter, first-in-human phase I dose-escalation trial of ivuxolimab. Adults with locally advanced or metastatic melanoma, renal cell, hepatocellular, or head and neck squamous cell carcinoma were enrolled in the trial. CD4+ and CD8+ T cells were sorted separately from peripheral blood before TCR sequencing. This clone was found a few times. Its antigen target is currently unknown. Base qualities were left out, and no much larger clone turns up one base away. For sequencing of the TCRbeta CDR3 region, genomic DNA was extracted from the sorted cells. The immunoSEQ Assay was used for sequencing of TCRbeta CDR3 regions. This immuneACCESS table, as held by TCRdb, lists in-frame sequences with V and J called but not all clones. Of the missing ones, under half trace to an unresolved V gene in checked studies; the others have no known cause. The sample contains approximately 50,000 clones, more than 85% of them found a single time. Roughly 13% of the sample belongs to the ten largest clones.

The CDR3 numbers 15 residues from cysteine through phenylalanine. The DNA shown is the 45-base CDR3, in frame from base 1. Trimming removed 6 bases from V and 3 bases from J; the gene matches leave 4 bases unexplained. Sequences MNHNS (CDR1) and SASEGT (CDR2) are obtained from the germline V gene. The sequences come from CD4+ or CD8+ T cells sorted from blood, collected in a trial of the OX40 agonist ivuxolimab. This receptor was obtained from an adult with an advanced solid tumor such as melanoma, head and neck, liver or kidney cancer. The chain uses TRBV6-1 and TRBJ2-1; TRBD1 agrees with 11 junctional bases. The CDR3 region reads CASSPGTGGYNEQFF. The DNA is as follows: TGTGCCAGCAGCCCCGGGACAGGGGGCTACAATGAGCAGTTCTTC.